These 14 T cell receptor beta chains came from one sample sequenced in a study of beta chain features in type 1 diabetes. Expressed TCRB transcripts were sequenced, since all the RNA that had been isolated was reverse transcribed. Clones were sequenced by immunoSEQ multiplex PCR, and TCRdb holds only the in-frame ones, with some missing. This table has about 220,000 clones, about a tenth appearing once. The specimen sequenced was central memory CD4+ T cells from blood. Receptor source: a man aged 18-30 years in good health.

In the case of this clone: Other nucleotide sequences from this sample produce the same CDR3. The rearrangement links TRBV4-1 to TRBJ2-1; 9 bases line up with TRBD2. CDR1 is MGHRA and CDR2 is YSYEKL in the germline V gene. V lost 0 bases, J lost 9 bases, and 6 bases stayed unmatched. CDR3 length equals 15 residues. Here the CDR3 DNA reads TGCGCCAGCAGCCAAGATCGGCTAGCGGGATCTGAGCAGTTCTTC. Translated: CASSQDRLAGSEQFF.

A word on this clone: A much larger clone lies a single base off, so this may be a read error. This sequence joins TRBV7-8 and TRBJ2-5; D is unresolved. V was shortened by 2 bases and J by 5 bases, with 3 bases between the two germline ends. The CDR3 covers 11 residues. The germline gives CDR1 SGHVS, CDR2 FQNEAQ. The CDR3 DNA follows: TGTGCCAGCAGCTTACTTGAGACCCAGTACTTC. Protein sequence: CASSLLETQYF.

This clone was seen more than once but under ten times. This chain links TRBV18 with TRBJ2-7, with 7 bases aligning to TRBD1. The CDR3 is 17 amino acids. The germline V gene has CDR1 KGHSH and CDR2 LQKENI. With V trimmed by 3 bases and J by 8 bases, 19 bases remained unmatched. Written as DNA, the CDR3 is TGTGCCAGCTCACCTGAGCAGGCCGGGACAGTGCCTGGGCAGCAGTACTTC. It encodes CASSPEQAGTVPGQQYF. Filled out from reference TRBV18 and TRBJ2-7, the complete variable domain reads NAGVMQNPRHLVRRRGQEARLRCSPMKGHSHVYWYRQLPEEGLKFMVYLQKENIIDESGMPKERFSAEFPKEGPSILRIQQVVRGDSAAYFCASSPEQAGTVPGQQYFGPGTRLTVT.

The J gene is TRBJ2-1, the V gene TRBV7-2; D is perhaps TRBD2 (6 bases). Germline-derived CDR1 and CDR2 are SGHTA and FQGNSA. With 2 bases removed from V and 5 bases from J, the gap between germline ends came to 19 bases. CDR3 size: 17 residues. The CDR3 is CASSLSGVAILNNEQFF. CDR3 bases: TGTGCCAGCAGCTTATCGGGAGTAGCGATACTAAACAATGAGCAGTTCTTC. The whole variable domain, filled in from reference TRBV7-2 and TRBJ2-1, reads GAGVSQSPSNKVTEKGKDVELRCDPISGHTALYWYRQSLGQGLEFLIYFQGNSAPDKSGLPSDRFSAERTGGSVSTLTIQRTQQEDSAVYLCASSLSGVAILNNEQFFGPGTRLTVL.

This rearrangement joins TRBV7-2 to TRBJ2-3; D gene unclear. The germline V gene encodes CDR1 SGHTA and CDR2 FQGNSA. Deletions cut 6 bases from V and 2 bases from J, with 15 bases between. The CDR3 has 15 residues. CDR3 sequence: CASRHYLAYTDTQYF. In DNA, the CDR3 is TGTGCCAGCAGACATTACTTGGCCTACACAGATACGCAGTATTTT.

DNA for the CDR3: TGTGCCAGCAGCTTAGCGGGGCTAGCGGATTACGAGCAGTACTTC. Translated, it gives CASSLAGLADYEQYF. This chain joins TRBV7-2 and TRBJ2-7; 7 nucleotides line up with TRBD2. Germline V gene sequence: CDR1 SGHTA, CDR2 FQGNSA. The length of the CDR3 is 15 residues. The ends lost 0 bases at V and 4 bases at J; junction bases unmatched: 6.

This clone showed up just a few times. The chain recombines TRBV5-1 with TRBJ2-5; D unresolved. The germline V and J ends were trimmed by 2 bases and 4 bases, with 9 bases remaining between them. Germline V CDR1 and CDR2: SGHRS, YFSETQ. The CDR3 totals 13 residues. The CDR3: CASSLRSGETQYF. The CDR3 DNA sequence: TGCGCCAGCAGCTTACGGTCAGGAGAGACCCAGTACTTC.

There are many counts of this clone. This chain connects TRBV29-1 to TRBJ2-4; 9 bases are shared with TRBD1. Looked up from germline, CDR1 is SQVTM and CDR2 is ANQGSEA. CDR3 length: 13 residues. With V trimmed by 7 bases and J by 9 bases, 10 bases remained unmatched. The CDR3 loop reads CSAGTGGAGIQYF. CDR3 DNA sequence: TGCAGCGCCGGAACAGGGGGCGCCGGCATTCAGTACTTC.

V and J are TRBV18 and TRBJ2-7; D tentatively fits TRBD1 or TRBD2 (6 bases each). CDR1 and CDR2 (germline): KGHSH, LQKENI. The CDR3 spans 14 residues. Trimming removed 2 bases from V and 6 bases from J, with 14 bases in between. CDR3 amino acids: CASSPLPGASEQYF. The CDR3 nucleotides read TGTGCCAGCTCACCATTACCGGGGGCTAGCGAGCAGTACTTC.

The chain carries TRBV6-5 and TRBJ2-3; D perhaps matches TRBD2 (6 bases). The CDR3 totals 13 residues. Trimming stripped 8 bases from V and 1 base from J, with 10 bases between. Germline V gene lookup returns CDR1 MNHEY and CDR2 SVGAGI. CDR3 sequence: CASRGTRTDTQYF. CDR3 nucleotide sequence: TGTGCCAGCCGGGGGACCCGCACAGATACGCAGTATTTT.

The CDR3 loop reads CASSLGAAHSYEQYF. The DNA of the CDR3 is TGCGCCAGCAGCTTAGGAGCGGCCCACTCCTACGAGCAGTACTTC. The chain uses TRBV5-1 and TRBJ2-7, with D possibly being TRBD2 (5 bases). The V end was cut by 2 bases, the J end by 0 bases, with 12 bases between. This CDR3 contains 15 residues. CDR1 is SGHRS, CDR2 YFSETQ, per germline.

The DNA of the CDR3 is TGTGCTAGTGGTGGGTTAAAGGAGGGCTCCTACAATGAGCAGTTCTTC. It yields the protein CASGGLKEGSYNEQFF. V is TRBV12-5 and J is TRBJ2-1, with D maybe TRBD2 (6 bases). The CDR3 covers 16 residues. Germline V gene data show CDR1 as LGHNT and CDR2 as FRNRAP. Between the trimmed V and J ends, which lost 5 bases and 0 bases, there was a span of 14 bases.

The chain couples TRBV7-2 to TRBJ1-1; tentative D call: TRBD1 (5 bases). With 5 bases removed from V and 4 bases from J, the gap between germline ends came to 11 bases. Germline V gives CDR1 SGHTA, CDR2 FQGNSA. The CDR3 is 13 amino acids. The CDR3 DNA reads TGTGCCAGCAGCACCCACGGGGGCACTGAAGCTTTCTTT. It yields the protein CASSTHGGTEAFF.

This clone showed up many times. This CDR3 is also generated by other DNA sequences in the sample. V gene TRBV10-3 combines with J gene TRBJ2-3, with D uncertain. The ends were cut back, 6 bases at V and 0 bases at J, with 4 bases in the middle. There are 12 residues in the CDR3. Looked up from germline, CDR1 is ENHRY and CDR2 is SYGVKD. CDR3: CAISPSTDTQYF. The CDR3 nucleotides read TGTGCCATCAGCCCTAGCACAGATACGCAGTATTTT.